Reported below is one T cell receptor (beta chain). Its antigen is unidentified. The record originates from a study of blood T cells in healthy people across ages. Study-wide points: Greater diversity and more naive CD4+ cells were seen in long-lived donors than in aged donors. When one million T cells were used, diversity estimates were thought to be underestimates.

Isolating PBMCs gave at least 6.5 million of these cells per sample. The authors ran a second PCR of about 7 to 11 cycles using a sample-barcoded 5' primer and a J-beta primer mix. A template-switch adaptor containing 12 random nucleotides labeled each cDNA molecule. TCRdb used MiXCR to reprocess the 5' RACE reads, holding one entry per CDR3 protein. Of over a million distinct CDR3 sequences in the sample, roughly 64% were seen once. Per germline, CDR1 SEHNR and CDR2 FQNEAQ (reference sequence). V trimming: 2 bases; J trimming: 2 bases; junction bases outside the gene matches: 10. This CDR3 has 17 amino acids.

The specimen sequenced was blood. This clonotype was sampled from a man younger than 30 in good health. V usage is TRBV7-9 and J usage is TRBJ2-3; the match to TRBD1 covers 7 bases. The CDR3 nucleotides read TGTGCCAGCAGCTTACCTAAGGGGGCCCCATCCACAGATACGCAGTATTTT. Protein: CASSLPKGAPSTDTQYF.